The source of this T cell receptor beta chain is a study of identifying expanded T cells in peripheral blood. Germline assignment: CDR1 MNHEY and CDR2 SMNVEV (reference sequence). The ends lost 5 bases at V and 1 base at J; junction bases unmatched: 2. The CDR3 runs 14 residues. Data came from immunoSEQ multiplex PCR; TCRdb stores just in-frame clones and leaves some out. The sample contains about 100,000 clones, 85% to 90% of which appear only once. This clonotype originated in a person aged 18-69 years in good health. Sequencing was carried out using blood. This chain links TRBV27 with TRBJ2-7, with 10 bases identical to TRBD1. The CDR3: CASSQGQGSYEQYF. The CDR3, as DNA: TGTGCCAGCAGTCAGGGACAGGGGTCCTACGAGCAGTACTTC.